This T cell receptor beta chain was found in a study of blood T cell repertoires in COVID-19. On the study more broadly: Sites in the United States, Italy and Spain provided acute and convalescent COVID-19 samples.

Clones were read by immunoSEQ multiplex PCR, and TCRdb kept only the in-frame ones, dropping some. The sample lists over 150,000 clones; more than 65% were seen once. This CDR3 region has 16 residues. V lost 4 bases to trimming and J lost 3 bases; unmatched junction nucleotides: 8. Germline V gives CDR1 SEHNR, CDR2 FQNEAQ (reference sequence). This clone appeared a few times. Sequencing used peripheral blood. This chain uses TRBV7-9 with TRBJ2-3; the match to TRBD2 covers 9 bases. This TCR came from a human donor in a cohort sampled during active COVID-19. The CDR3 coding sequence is TGTGCCAGCAGCTCCTTAGGCGGGAGGGGGACAGATACGCAGTATTTT. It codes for CASSSLGGRGTDTQYF.